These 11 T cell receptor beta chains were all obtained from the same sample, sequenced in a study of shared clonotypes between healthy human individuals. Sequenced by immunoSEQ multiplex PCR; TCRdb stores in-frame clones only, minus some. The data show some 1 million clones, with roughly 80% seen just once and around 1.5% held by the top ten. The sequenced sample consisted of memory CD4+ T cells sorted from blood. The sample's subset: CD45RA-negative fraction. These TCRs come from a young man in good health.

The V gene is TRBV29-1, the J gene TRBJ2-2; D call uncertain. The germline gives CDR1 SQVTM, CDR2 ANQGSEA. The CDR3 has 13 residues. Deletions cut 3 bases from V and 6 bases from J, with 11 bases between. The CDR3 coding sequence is TGCAGCGTTGATGGGTTTGAGGCCGGGGAGCTGTTTTTT. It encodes CSVDGFEAGELFF.

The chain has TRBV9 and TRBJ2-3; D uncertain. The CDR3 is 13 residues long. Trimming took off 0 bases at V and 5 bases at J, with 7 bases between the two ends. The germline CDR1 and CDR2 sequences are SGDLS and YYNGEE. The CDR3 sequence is CASSVGPKDTQYF. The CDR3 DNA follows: TGTGCCAGCAGCGTAGGCCCCAAAGATACGCAGTATTTT.

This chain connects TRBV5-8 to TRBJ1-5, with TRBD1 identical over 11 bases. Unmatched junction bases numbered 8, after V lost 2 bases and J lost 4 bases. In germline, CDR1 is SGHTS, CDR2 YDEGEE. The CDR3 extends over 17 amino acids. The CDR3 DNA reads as TGTGCCAGCAGCTTCGGGACAGGGGGAACACTTAATCAGCCCCAGCATTTT. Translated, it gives CASSFGTGGTLNQPQHF.

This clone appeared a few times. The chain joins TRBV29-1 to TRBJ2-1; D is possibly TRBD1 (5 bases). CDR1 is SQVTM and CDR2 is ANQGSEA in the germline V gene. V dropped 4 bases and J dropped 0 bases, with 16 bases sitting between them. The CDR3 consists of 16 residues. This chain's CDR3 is CSVVVADIYSYNEQFF. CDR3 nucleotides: TGCAGCGTTGTCGTGGCGGACATCTACTCCTACAATGAGCAGTTCTTC.

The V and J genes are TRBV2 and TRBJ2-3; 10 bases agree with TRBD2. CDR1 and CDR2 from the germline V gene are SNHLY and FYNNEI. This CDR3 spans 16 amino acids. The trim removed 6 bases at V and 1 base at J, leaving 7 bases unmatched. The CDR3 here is CASSPGGTSGTDTQYF. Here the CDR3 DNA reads TGTGCCAGCAGCCCCGGGGGGACTAGCGGCACAGATACGCAGTATTTT.

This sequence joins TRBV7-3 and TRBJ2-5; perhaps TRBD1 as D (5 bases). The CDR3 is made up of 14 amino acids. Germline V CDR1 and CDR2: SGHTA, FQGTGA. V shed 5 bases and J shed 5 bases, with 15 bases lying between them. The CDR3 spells CASSPGRVGETQYF. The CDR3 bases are TGTGCCAGCAGCCCAGGCAGGGTGGGGGAGACCCAGTACTTC.

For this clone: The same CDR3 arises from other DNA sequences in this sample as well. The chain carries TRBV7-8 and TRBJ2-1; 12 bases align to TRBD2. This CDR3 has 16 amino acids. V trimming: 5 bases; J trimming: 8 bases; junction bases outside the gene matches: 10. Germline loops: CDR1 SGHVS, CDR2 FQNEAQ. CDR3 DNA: TGTGCCAGCAGCCCAAACCCTAGCGGGGGGGCCTATGAGCAGTTCTTC. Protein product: CASSPNPSGGAYEQFF.

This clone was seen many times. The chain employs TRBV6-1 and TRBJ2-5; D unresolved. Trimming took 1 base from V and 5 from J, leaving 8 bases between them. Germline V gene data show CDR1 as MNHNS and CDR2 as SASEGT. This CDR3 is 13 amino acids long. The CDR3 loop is CASSEGIVETQYF. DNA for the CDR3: TGTGCCAGCAGTGAAGGAATCGTCGAGACCCAGTACTTC.

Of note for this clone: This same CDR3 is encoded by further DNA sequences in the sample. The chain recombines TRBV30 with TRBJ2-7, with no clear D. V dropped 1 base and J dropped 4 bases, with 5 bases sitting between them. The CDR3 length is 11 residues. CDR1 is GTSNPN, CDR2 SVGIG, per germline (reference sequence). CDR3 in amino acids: CAWSDLYEQYF. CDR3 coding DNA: TGTGCCTGGAGTGATCTTTACGAGCAGTACTTC.

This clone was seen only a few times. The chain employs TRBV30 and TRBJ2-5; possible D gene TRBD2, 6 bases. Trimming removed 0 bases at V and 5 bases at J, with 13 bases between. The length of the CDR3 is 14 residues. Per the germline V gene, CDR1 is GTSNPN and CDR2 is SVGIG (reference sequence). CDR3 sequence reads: CAWSVSQRAETQYF. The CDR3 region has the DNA TGTGCCTGGAGTGTATCCCAGCGGGCGGAGACCCAGTACTTC.

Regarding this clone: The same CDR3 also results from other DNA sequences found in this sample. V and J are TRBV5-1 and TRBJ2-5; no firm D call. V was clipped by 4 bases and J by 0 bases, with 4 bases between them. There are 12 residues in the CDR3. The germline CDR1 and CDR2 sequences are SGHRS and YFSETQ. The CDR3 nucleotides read TGCGCCAGCAGCGCTAACCAAGAGACCCAGTACTTC. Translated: CASSANQETQYF.